The 12 T cell receptor beta chains reported below all come from one sample, sequenced in a study of cytomegalovirus exposure and HLA in healthy donors (dated 2017 in TCRdb). Receptor libraries were prepared by the immunoSEQ multiplex PCR assay. For the multiplex PCR, a mixture combining 60 forward primers for TCR Vbeta segments and 13 reverse primers for TCR Jbeta segments was used. Entries here come from immuneACCESS through TCRdb and include only in-frame sequences with V and J called. Some clones fail to appear in such tables; in the studies checked, an unresolved V gene covers under half of the shortfall, and the cause of the remainder is unknown. This sample holds some 150,000 clones; roughly 80% were observed only once. Together, the top ten hold around 1.5% of the sample. Sequencing was done on a sample of PBMCs. The receptors derive from a female donor in good health and CMV-seronegative.

This sequence joins TRBV5-1 and TRBJ2-5, with D unresolved. The germline gives CDR1 SGHRS, CDR2 YFSETQ. The CDR3 consists of 15 residues. Trimming shortened V by 0 bases and J by 1 base, and 10 bases separated the two germline ends. The CDR3 reads CASSLAEVAQETQYF. Here the CDR3 DNA reads TGCGCCAGCAGCTTGGCCGAAGTAGCCCAAGAGACCCAGTACTTC. Full variable domain (rest looked up from reference TRBV5-1 and TRBJ2-5): KAGVTQTPRYLIKTRGQQVTLSCSPISGHRSVSWYQQTPGQGLQFLFEYFSETQRNKGNFPGRFSGRQFSNSRSEMNVSTLELGDSALYLCASSLAEVAQETQYFGPGTRLLVL.

A few counts support this clone. The chain carries TRBV6-1 and TRBJ1-1; 10 bases agree with TRBD1. The germline V gene has CDR1 MNHNS and CDR2 SASEGT. The CDR3 runs to 15 residues. Germline trimming cut 1 base from V and 7 bases from J; bases unmatched to any gene: 6. The CDR3: CASSEDSDRGCEAFF. CDR3 nucleotides: TGTGCCAGCAGTGAAGATTCGGACAGGGGGTGTGAAGCTTTCTTT.

The V call is TRBV6-6, the J call TRBJ1-6, with TRBD1 identical over 10 bases. Germline trimming cut 6 bases from V and 9 bases from J; bases unmatched to any gene: 8. Germline CDR1 and CDR2: MNHNY and SVGAGI (reference sequence). The CDR3 totals 15 residues. The CDR3 sequence: CASRNRDRGSSPLHF. In DNA, the CDR3 is TGTGCCAGCAGAAACCGGGACAGGGGAAGTTCACCCCTCCACTTT.

This clone was seen more than once but under ten times. The rearrangement joins TRBV2 to TRBJ1-5; D ambiguous. This CDR3 contains 14 residues. Germline V gene lookup returns CDR1 SNHLY and CDR2 FYNNEI. V lost 4 bases and J lost 0, with 7 bases in between. CDR3 sequence (DNA): TGTGCCAGCAGTGGCGAGTATAGCAATCAGCCCCAGCATTTT. Amino acid sequence: CASSGEYSNQPQHF.

This clone was seen more than once but under ten times. The CDR3 DNA sequence: TGTGCCAGCAGTGTTGCTAGCGGGAGTTTCAATGAGCAGTTCTTC. Translation gives CASSVASGSFNEQFF. V is TRBV6-5 and J is TRBJ2-1; 10 bases align to TRBD2. The germline CDR1 and CDR2 sequences are MNHEY and SVGAGI. J was trimmed by 6 bases and V by 5 bases; bases with no gene match: 7. The CDR3 runs to 15 residues.

The rearrangement joins TRBV6-5 to TRBJ1-5, with D tentatively TRBD1 (6 bases). From germline, CDR1 is MNHEY and CDR2 SVGAGI. The V end was cut by 6 bases, the J end by 5 bases, with 11 bases between. The CDR3 runs 13 residues. The CDR3 sequence: CASRATGYQPQHF. CDR3 DNA sequence: TGTGCCAGCAGGGCTACAGGGTATCAGCCCCAGCATTTT.

As DNA, the CDR3 is TGTGCCGGAAAATCGGGACAGATCTTTCGTGAAGCTTTCTTT. This codes for CAGKSGQIFREAFF. The V gene is TRBV2, the J gene TRBJ1-1; the match to TRBD1 covers 7 bases. CDR1 is SNHLY, CDR2 FYNNEI, per germline. V lost 11 bases, J lost 7 bases, and 16 bases stayed unmatched. The CDR3 totals 14 residues.

The gene calls are TRBV19 and TRBJ1-1, with TRBD1 as a possible D gene (6 bases). V gave up 7 bases and J gave up 2 bases, with 20 bases separating them. This CDR3 is 16 amino acids long. In germline, CDR1 is LNHDA, CDR2 SQIVND (reference sequence). In nucleotides, the CDR3 is TGTGCCAGTACTAGATCTGGGGCAGGGGCAAACACTGAAGCTTTCTTT. As protein: CASTRSGAGANTEAFF.

V and J are TRBV5-1 and TRBJ1-4, with unresolved D. There are 12 residues in the CDR3. The germline gives CDR1 SGHRS, CDR2 YFSETQ. V gave up 2 bases and J gave up 11 bases, with 10 bases separating them. CDR3 amino acids: CASSLDGEKLFF. CDR3 in DNA: TGCGCCAGCAGCTTAGACGGGGAGAAACTGTTTTTT. The variable domain in full, with the rest retrieved from reference TRBV5-1 and TRBJ1-4, is KAGVTQTPRYLIKTRGQQVTLSCSPISGHRSVSWYQQTPGQGLQFLFEYFSETQRNKGNFPGRFSGRQFSNSRSEMNVSTLELGDSALYLCASSLDGEKLFFGSGTQLSVL.

This clone appeared a few times. This chain uses TRBV2 with TRBJ1-1; tentatively, D is TRBD1 (5 bases). The germline V gene encodes CDR1 SNHLY and CDR2 FYNNEI. The CDR3 loop spans 13 amino acids. Deletions cut 4 bases from V and 1 base from J, with 7 bases between. CDR3 in DNA: TGTGCCAGCAGTGGACAGTCGAACACTGAAGCTTTCTTT. It translates to CASSGQSNTEAFF.

The rearrangement joins TRBV30 to TRBJ1-2, with TRBD1 matching 9 bases. This CDR3 is built from 13 residues. Germline CDR1 is GTSNPN and CDR2 is SVGIG (reference sequence). V lost 5 bases to trimming and J lost 7 bases; unmatched junction nucleotides: 8. CDR3 protein: CAWGMDRGRGYTF. CDR3 sequence (DNA): TGTGCCTGGGGGATGGACAGGGGACGTGGCTACACCTTC.

This clone occurred a few times. The gene calls are TRBV6-6 and TRBJ2-2, with D maybe TRBD2 (5 bases). The germline CDR1 and CDR2 sequences are MNHNY and SVGAGI (reference sequence). The CDR3 consists of 12 residues. V was clipped by 10 bases and J by 3 bases, with 9 bases between them. CDR3: CATSGDTGELFF. The CDR3 DNA reads as TGTGCCACCAGCGGAGACACCGGGGAGCTGTTTTTT.